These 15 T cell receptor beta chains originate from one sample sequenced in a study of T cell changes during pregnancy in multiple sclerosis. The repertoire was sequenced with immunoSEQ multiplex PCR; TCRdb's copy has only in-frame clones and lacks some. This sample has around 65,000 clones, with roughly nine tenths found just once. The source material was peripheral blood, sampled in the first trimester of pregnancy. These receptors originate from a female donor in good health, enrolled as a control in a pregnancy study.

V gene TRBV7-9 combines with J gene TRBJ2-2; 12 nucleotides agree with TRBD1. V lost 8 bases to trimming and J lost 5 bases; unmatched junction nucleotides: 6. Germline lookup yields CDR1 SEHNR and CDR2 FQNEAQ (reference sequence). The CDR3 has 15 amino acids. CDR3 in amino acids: CASGGQGAETGELFF. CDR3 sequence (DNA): TGTGCCAGCGGGGGACAGGGGGCAGAAACCGGGGAGCTGTTTTTT.

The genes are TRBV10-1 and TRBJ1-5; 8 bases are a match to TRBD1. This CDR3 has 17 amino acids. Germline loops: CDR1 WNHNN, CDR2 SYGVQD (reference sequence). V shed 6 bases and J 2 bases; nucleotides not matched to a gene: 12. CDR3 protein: CASRGQGRDFCNQPQHF. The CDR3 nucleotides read TGCGCCAGCAGAGGACAGGGCCGGGATTTTTGCAATCAGCCCCAGCATTTT.

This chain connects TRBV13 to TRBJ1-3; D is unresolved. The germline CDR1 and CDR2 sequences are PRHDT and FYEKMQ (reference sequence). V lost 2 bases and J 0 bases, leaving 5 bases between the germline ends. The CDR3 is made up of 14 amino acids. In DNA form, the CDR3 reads TGTGCCAGCAGCTTACAGCGCTCTGGAAACACCATATATTTT. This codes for CASSLQRSGNTIYF.

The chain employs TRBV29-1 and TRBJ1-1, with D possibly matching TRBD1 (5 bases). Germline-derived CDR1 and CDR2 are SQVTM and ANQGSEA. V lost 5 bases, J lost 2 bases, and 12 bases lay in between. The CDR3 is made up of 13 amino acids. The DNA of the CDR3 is TGCAGCGTTTCCAGGGAGGGAAACACTGAAGCTTTCTTT. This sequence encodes CSVSREGNTEAFF.

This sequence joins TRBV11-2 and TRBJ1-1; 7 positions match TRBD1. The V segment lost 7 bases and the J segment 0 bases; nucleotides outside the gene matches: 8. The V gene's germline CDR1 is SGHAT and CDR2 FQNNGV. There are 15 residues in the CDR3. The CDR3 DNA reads TGTGCCAGCAAAAATACAGGGGTCATGAACACTGAAGCTTTCTTT. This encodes CASKNTGVMNTEAFF.

The CDR3 DNA reads as TGTGCCAGCAGCCACGGGGGCCCAGGGGGCTACAATGAGCAGTTCTTC. As protein: CASSHGGPGGYNEQFF. This chain joins TRBV7-6 and TRBJ2-1; perhaps TRBD1 as D (7 bases). V lost 5 bases, J lost 3 bases, and 17 bases lay in between. In germline, CDR1 is SGHVS, CDR2 FNYEAQ. The CDR3 sequence is 16 residues long. The full variable domain, with the rest looked up from reference TRBV7-6 and TRBJ2-1, is GAGVSQSPRYKVTKRGQDVALRCDPISGHVSLYWYRQALGQGPEFLTYFNYEAQQDKSGLPNDRFSAERPEGSISTLTIQRTEQRDSAMYRCASSHGGPGGYNEQFFGPGTRLTVL.

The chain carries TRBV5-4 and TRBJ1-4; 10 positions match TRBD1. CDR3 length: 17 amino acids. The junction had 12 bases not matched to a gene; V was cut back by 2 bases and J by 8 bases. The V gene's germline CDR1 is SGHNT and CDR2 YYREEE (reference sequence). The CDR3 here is CASSFGGSGTGDEKLFF. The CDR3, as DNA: TGTGCCAGCAGCTTTGGGGGTTCGGGGACAGGGGACGAAAAACTGTTTTTT. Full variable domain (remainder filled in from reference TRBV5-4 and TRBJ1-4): ETGVTQSPTHLIKTRGQQVTLRCSSQSGHNTVSWYQQALGQGPQFIFQYYREEENGRGNFPPRFSGLQFPNYSSELNVNALELDDSALYLCASSFGGSGTGDEKLFFGSGTQLSVL.

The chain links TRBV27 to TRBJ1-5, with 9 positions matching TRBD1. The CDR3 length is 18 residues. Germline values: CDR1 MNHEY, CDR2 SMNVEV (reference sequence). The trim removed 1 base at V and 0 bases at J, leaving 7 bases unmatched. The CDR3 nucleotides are TGTGCCAGCAGTTTATTAGGGAGGACAGGGGATAGCAATCAGCCCCAGCATTTT. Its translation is CASSLLGRTGDSNQPQHF.

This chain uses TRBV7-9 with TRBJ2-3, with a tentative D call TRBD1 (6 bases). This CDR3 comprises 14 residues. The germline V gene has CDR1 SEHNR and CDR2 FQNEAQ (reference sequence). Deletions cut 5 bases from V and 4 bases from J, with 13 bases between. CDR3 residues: CASSPGVSADTQYF. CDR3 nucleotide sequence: TGTGCCAGCAGCCCAGGGGTTAGCGCAGATACGCAGTATTTT.

DNA of the CDR3: TGCGCCAGCAGCTTCTCAGGGGGGAATAATCAGCCCCAGCATTTT. Encoded protein: CASSFSGGNNQPQHF. V gene TRBV5-1 combines with J gene TRBJ1-5, with 7 bases matching TRBD1. Germline V gene data show CDR1 as SGHRS and CDR2 as YFSETQ. The ends lost 2 bases at V and 4 bases at J; junction bases unmatched: 6. The CDR3 loop spans 15 amino acids. Supplemented by reference TRBV5-1 and TRBJ1-5, the full variable domain reads KAGVTQTPRYLIKTRGQQVTLSCSPISGHRSVSWYQQTPGQGLQFLFEYFSETQRNKGNFPGRFSGRQFSNSRSEMNVSTLELGDSALYLCASSFSGGNNQPQHFGDGTRLSIL.

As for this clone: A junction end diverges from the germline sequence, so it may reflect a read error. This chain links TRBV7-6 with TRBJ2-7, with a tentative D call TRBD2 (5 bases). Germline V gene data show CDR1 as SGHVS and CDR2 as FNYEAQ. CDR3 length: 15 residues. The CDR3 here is CASSLEKTMFYKQYF. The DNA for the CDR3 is TGTGCCAGCAGCTTAGAAAAGACTATGTTCTACAAGCAGTACTTC. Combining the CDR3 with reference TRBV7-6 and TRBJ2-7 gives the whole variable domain GAGVSQSPRYKVTKRGQDVALRCDPISGHVSLYWYRQALGQGPEFLTYFNYEAQQDKSGLPNDRFSAERPEGSISTLTIQRTEQRDSAMYRCASSLEKTMFYKQYFGPGTRLTVT.

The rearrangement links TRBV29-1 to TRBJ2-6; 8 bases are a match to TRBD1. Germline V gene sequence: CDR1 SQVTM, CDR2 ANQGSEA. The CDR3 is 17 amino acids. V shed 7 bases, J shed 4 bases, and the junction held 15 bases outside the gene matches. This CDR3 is CSGDDPQGAPGANVLTF. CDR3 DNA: TGCAGCGGCGATGACCCTCAGGGGGCGCCAGGGGCCAACGTCCTGACTTTC.

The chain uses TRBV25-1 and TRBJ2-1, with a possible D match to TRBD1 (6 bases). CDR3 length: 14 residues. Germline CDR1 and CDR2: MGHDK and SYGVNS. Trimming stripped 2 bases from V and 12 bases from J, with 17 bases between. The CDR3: CASSEEQGLGGQFF. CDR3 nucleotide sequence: TGTGCCAGCAGTGAAGAACAGGGCTTAGGCGGGCAGTTCTTC.

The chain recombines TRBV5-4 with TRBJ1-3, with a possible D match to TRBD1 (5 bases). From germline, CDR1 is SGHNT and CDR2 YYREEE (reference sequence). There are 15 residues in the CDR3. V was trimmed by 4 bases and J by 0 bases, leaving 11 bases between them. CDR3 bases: TGTGCCAGCAGCCCGGACACCAACTCTGGAAACACCATATATTTT. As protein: CASSPDTNSGNTIYF. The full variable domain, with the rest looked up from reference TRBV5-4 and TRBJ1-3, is ETGVTQSPTHLIKTRGQQVTLRCSSQSGHNTVSWYQQALGQGPQFIFQYYREEENGRGNFPPRFSGLQFPNYSSELNVNALELDDSALYLCASSPDTNSGNTIYFGEGSWLTVV.

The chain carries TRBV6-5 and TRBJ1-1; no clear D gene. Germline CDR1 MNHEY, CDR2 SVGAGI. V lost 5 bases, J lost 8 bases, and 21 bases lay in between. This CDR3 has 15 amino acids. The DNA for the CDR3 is TGTGCCAGCAGTGCCGCCGGCGGAGGTGGCCGCGAAGCTTTCTTT. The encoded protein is CASSAAGGGGREAFF.